This T cell receptor (beta chain) was found in a study of human T cells and chemical hapten exposure. Original methodology: Between 23,224 and 690,600 TCRs appeared in each sample, and the median stood at around 92,000. TCRdb re-called the RACE reads through MiXCR, storing one row per CDR3 protein. V and J calls and clone size were set by TCRdb, not the authors. Altogether under 50,000 distinct CDR3 sequences are present, over 7.5% being singletons, with the ten largest covering approximately 25%. This clonotype was seen ten or more times. Indicated time point: patch test 3, about 24 weeks after DPC sensitization. The sample's treatment: therapeutic diphenylcyclopropenone sensitization with weekly scalp DPC. The authors' total RNA extraction used unfractionated whole blood. The sample consisted of whole blood, taken in connection with sensitization to the hapten diphenylcyclopropenone (DPC). The receptor was derived from a man aged 50 to 59 with alopecia areata. Some clones in this sample may be carry-over from other donors' samples.

DNA of the CDR3: TGTGCCAGCGCGTCGCCAGGACTTTTCTACGAGCAGTACTTC. It translates to CASASPGLFYEQYF. V is TRBV18 and J is TRBJ2-7, with TRBD2 as a possible D gene (5 bases). The CDR3 extends over 14 amino acids. Germline lookup yields CDR1 KGHSH and CDR2 LQKENI. V was cut by 8 bases and J by 3 bases, with 17 bases left in between.